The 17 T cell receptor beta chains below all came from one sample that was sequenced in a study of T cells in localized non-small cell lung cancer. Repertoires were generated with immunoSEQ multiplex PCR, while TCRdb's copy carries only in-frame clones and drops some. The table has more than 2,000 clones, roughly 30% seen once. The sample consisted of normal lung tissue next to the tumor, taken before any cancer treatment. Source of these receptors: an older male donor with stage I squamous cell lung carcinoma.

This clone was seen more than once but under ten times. The CDR3 here is CASSQFKDRSSGNTIYF. The DNA for the CDR3 is TGCGCCAGCAGTCAGTTCAAGGACCGAAGCTCTGGAAACACCATATATTTT. The genes are TRBV23-1 and TRBJ1-3; no firm D call. TRBV23-1 is an ORF, and what it does is uncertain. V was pared by 3 bases and J by 0 bases, with 15 bases between. This CDR3 spans 17 amino acids.

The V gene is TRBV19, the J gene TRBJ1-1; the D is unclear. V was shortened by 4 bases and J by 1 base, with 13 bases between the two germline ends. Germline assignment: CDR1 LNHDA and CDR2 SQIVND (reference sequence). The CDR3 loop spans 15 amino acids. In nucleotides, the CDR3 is TGTGCCAGTAGTACTCCCCCACGCAGGAACACTGAAGCTTTCTTT. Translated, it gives CASSTPPRRNTEAFF.

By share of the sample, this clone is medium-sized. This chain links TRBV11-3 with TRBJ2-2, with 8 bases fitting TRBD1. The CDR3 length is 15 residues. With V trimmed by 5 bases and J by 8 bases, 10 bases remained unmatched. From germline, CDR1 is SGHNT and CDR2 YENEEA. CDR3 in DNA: TGTGCCAGCAGCCGGACAGGGAGCTCCAGTGGGGAGCTGTTTTTT. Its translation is CASSRTGSSSGELFF.

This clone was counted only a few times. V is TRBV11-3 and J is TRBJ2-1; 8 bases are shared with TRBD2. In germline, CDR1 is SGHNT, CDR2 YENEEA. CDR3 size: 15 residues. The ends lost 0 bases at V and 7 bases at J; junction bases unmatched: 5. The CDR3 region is CASSLEGLGWNEQFF. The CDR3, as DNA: TGTGCCAGCAGCTTAGAGGGACTAGGCTGGAATGAGCAGTTCTTC. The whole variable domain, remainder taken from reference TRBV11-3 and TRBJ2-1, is EAGVVQSPRYKIIEKKQPVAFWCNPISGHNTLYWYLQNLGQGPELLIRYENEEAVDDSQLPKDRFSAERLKGVDSTLKIQPAELGDSAVYLCASSLEGLGWNEQFFGPGTRLTVL.

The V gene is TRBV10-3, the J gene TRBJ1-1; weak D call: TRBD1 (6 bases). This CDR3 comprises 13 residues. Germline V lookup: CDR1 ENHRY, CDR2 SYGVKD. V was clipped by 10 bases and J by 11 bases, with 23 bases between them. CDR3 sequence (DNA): TGTGCCAGCGAATACCGGGGGGCCGGGAGGGCTTTCTTT. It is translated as CASEYRGAGRAFF.

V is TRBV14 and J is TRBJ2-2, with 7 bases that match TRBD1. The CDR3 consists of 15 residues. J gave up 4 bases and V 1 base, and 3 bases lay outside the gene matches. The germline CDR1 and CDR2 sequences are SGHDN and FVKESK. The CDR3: CASSQGDRGTGELFF. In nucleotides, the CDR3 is TGTGCCAGCAGCCAAGGGGACAGAGGCACCGGGGAGCTGTTTTTT. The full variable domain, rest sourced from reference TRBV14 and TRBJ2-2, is EAGVTQFPSHSVIEKGQTVTLRCDPISGHDNLYWYRRVMGKEIKFLLHFVKESKQDESGMPNNRFLAERTGGTYSTLKVQPAELEDSGVYFCASSQGDRGTGELFFGEGSRLTVL.

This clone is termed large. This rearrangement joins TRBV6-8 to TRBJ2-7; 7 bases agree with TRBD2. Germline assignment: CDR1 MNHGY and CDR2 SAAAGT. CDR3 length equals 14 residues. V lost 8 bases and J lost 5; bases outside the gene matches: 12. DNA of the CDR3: TGTGCCAGCGGGTGGGGCGGGAGTGCCCACGAGCAGTACTTC. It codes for CASGWGGSAHEQYF.

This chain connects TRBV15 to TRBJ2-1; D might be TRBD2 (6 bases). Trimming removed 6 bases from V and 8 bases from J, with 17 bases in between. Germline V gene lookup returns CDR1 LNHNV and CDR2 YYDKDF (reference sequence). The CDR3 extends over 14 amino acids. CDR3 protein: CATSQNGEVDEQFF. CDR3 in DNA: TGTGCCACCAGTCAAAACGGGGAGGTCGATGAGCAGTTCTTC.

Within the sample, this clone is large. CDR3 residues: CASSPVGQGQPQHF. CDR3 bases: TGTGCCAGCAGTCCCGTTGGCCAGGGGCAGCCCCAGCATTTT. J is TRBJ1-5 and V is TRBV6-8; TRBD1 might be the D (6 bases). The germline CDR1 and CDR2 sequences are MNHGY and SAAAGT. Trimming took off 5 bases at V and 7 bases at J, with 15 bases between the two ends. The CDR3 totals 14 residues.

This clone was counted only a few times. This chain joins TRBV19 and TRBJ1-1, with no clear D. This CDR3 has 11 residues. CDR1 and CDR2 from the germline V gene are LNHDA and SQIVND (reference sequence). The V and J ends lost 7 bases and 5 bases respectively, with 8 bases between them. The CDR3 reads CASNYRTEAFF. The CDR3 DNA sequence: TGTGCCAGTAACTATAGGACTGAAGCTTTCTTT.

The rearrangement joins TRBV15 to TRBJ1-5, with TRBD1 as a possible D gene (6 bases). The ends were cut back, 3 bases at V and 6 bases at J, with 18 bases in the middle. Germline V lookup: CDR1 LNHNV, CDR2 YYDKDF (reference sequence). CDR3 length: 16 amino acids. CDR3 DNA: TGTGCCACCAGCAGTAAGATAAACAGGGCTGGTCAGCCCCAGCATTTT. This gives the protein CATSSKINRAGQPQHF.

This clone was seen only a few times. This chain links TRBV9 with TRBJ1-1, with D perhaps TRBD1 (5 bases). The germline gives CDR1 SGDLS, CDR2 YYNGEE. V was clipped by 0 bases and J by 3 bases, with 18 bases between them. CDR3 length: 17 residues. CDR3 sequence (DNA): TGTGCCAGCAGCGTAGGAACCGGGGGGATGGAGGACACTGAAGCTTTCTTT. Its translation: CASSVGTGGMEDTEAFF.

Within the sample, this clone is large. CDR3 nucleotide sequence: TGTGCCAGCAGCTCAGGAGGTGGCCGGGACCGATACACCGGGGAGCTGTTTTTT. Protein product: CASSSGGGRDRYTGELFF. V usage is TRBV11-3 and J usage is TRBJ2-2, with D tentatively TRBD1 or TRBD2 (5 bases each). Germline V gene sequence: CDR1 SGHNT, CDR2 YENEEA. There are 18 residues in the CDR3. V lost 4 bases and J lost 3, with 21 bases in between.

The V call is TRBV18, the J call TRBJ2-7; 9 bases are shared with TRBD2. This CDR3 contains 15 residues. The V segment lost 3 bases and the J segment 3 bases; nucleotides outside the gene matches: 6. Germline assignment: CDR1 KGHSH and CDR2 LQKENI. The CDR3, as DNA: TGTGCCAGCTCACCTAGCGGGAGAGATCTCTACGAGCAGTACTTC. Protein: CASSPSGRDLYEQYF.

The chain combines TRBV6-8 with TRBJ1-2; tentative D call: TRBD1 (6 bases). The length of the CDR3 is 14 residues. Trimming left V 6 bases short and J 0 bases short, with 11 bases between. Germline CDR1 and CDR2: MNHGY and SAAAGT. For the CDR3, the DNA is TGTGCCAGCAGGAACAGGGAGGCTAACTATGGCTACACCTTC. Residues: CASRNREANYGYTF.

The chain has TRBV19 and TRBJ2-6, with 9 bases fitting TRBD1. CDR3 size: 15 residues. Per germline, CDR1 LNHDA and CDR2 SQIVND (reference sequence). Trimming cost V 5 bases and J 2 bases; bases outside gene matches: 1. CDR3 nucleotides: TGTGCCAGTAGTGGGACAGGGACTGGGGCCAACGTCCTGACTTTC. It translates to CASSGTGTGANVLTF.

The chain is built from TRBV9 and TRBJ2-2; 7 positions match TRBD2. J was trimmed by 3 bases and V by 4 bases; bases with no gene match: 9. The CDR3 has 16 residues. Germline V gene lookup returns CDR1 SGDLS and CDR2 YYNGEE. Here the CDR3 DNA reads TGTGCCAGCAGCCCCTCCTCTAGCGGCTACACCGGGGAGCTGTTTTTT. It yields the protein CASSPSSSGYTGELFF.